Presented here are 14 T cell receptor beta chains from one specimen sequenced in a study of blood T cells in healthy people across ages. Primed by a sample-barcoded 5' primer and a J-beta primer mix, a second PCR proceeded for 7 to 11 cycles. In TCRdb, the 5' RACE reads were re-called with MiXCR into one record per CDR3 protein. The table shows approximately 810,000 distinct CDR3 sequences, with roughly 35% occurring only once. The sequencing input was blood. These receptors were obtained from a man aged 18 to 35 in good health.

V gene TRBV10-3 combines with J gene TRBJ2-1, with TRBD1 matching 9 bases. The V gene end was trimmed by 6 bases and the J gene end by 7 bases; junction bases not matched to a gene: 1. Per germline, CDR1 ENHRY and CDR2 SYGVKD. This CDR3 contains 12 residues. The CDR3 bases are TGTGCCATCAGCGACAGGGGGAATGAGCAGTTCTTC. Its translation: CAISDRGNEQFF.

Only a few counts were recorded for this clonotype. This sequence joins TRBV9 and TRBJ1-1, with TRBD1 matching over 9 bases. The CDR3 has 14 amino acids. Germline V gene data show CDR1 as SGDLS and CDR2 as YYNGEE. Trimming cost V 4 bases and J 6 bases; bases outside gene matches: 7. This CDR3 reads CASSLRQGVAEAFF. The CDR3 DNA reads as TGTGCCAGCAGCCTACGACAGGGGGTGGCTGAAGCTTTCTTT.

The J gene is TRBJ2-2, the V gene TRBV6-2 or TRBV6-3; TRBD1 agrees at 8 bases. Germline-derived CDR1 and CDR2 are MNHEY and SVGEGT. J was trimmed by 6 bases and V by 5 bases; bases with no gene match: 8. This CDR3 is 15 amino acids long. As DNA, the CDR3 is TGTGCCAGCAGTCCCCGGGACAGGCTGCCCGGGGAGCTGTTTTTT. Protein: CASSPRDRLPGELFF.

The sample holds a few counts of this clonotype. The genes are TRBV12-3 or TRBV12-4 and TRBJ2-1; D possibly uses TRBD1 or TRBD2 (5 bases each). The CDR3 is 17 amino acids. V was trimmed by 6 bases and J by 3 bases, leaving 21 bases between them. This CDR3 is CASRPFPGPGNYNEQFF. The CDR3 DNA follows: TGTGCCAGCAGACCTTTCCCGGGACCCGGAAACTACAATGAGCAGTTCTTC.

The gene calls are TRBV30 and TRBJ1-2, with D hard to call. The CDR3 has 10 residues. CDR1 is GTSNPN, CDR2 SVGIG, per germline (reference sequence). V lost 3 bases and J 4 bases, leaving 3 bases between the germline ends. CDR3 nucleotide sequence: TGTGCCTGGAGGGGCTATGGCTACACCTTC. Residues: CAWRGYGYTF.

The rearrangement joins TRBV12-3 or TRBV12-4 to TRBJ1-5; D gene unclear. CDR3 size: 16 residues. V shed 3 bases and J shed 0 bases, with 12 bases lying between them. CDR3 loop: CASSFGRKNSNQPQHF. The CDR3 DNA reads TGTGCCAGCAGTTTCGGGCGGAAAAATAGCAATCAGCCCCAGCATTTT.

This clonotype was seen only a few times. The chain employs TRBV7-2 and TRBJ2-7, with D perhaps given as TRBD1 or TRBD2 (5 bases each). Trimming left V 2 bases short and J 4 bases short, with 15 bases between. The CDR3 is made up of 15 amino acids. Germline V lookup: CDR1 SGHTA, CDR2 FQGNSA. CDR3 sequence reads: CASSLSWDGDYEQYF. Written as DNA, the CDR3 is TGTGCCAGCAGCTTATCGTGGGACGGGGATTACGAGCAGTACTTC.

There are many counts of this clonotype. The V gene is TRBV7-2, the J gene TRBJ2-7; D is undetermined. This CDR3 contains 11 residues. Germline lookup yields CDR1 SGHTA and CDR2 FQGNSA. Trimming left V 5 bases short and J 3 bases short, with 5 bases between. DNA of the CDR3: TGTGCCAGCAGCAACCACTACGAGCAGTACTTC. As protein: CASSNHYEQYF.

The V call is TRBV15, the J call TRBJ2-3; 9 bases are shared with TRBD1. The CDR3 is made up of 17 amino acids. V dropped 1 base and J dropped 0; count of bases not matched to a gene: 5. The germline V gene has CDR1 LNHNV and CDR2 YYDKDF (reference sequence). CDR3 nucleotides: TGTGCCACCAGCAGAGTTGGCGGGACAGGGAGCACAGATACGCAGTATTTT. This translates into CATSRVGGTGSTDTQYF.

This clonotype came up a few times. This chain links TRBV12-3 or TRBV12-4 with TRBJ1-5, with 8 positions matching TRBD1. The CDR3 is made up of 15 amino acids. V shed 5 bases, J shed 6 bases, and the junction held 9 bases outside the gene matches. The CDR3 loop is CASSPNRGNVQPQHF. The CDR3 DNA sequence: TGTGCCAGCAGTCCTAACAGGGGGAACGTTCAGCCCCAGCATTTT.

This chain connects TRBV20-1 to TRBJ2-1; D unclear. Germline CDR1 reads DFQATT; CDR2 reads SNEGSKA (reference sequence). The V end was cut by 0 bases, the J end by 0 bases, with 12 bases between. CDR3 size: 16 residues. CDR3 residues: CSARDLDTDSYNEQFF. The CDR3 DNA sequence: TGCAGTGCTAGAGATCTTGACACCGACTCCTACAATGAGCAGTTCTTC.

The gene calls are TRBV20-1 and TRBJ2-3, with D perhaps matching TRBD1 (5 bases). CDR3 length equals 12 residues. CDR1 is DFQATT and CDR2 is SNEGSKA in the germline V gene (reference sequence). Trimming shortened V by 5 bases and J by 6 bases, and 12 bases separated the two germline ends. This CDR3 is CSADLQADTQYF. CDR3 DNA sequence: TGCAGTGCTGACCTACAGGCGGATACGCAGTATTTT.

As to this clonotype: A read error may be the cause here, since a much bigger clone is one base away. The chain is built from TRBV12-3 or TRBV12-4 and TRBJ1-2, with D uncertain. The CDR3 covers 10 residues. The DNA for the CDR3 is TGTACCAGCGGCCCTTCGCGCTACACCTTC. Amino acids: CTSGPSRYTF.

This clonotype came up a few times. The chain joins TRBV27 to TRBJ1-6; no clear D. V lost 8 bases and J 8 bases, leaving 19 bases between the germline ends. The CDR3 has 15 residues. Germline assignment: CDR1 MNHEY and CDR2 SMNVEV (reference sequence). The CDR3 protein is CASALHGVGDSPLHF. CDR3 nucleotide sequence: TGTGCCAGCGCATTGCACGGGGTTGGTGATTCACCCCTCCACTTT.